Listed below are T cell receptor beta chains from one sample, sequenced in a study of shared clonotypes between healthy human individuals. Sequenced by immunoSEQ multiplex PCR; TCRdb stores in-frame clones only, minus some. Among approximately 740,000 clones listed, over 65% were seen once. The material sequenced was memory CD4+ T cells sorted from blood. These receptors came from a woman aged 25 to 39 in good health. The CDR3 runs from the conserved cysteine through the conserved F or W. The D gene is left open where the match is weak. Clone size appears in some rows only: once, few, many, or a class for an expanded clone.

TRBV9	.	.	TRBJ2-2	CASSVDPRAGPTGELFF	TGTGCCAGCAGCGTAGATCCTAGGGCAGGACCGACCGGGGAGCTGTTTTTT
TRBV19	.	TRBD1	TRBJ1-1	CASSIGRLGTGLITEAFF	TGTGCCAGTAGTATTGGGAGACTCGGGACAGGGTTGATCACTGAAGCTTTCTTT
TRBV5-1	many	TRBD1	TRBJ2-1	CASSLSVVGVTGINEQFF	TGCGCCAGCAGCTTGTCGGTAGTAGGCGTGACAGGGATAAATGAGCAGTTCTTC
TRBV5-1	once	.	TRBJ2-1	CASSLGRERNEQFF	TGCGCCAGCAGCTTGGGGCGGGAAAGGAATGAGCAGTTCTTC
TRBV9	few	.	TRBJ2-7	CASSGRDSYEQYF	TGTGCCAGCAGCGGCCGGGACTCCTACGAGCAGTACTTC
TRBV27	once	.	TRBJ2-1	CASSFGPPTLYNEQFF	TGTGCCAGCAGTTTTGGCCCACCCACCCTCTACAATGAGCAGTTCTTC
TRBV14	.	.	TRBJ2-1	CASSQVDPKFF	TGTGCCAGCAGTCAGGTAGATCCCAAGTTCTTC
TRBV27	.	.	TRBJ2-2	CASSLSRDSVTGELFF	TGTGCCAGCAGTCTATCGCGGGACTCCGTGACCGGGGAGCTGTTTTTT
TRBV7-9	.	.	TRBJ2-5	CASSFGGLQETQYF	TGTGCCAGCAGCTTCGGAGGTCTCCAAGAGACCCAGTACTTC
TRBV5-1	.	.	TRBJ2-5	CASSFISGNQETQYF	TGCGCCAGCAGCTTCATCTCGGGGAACCAAGAGACCCAGTACTTC
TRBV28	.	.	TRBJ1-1	CASSPRGGSAPQAFF	TGTGCCAGCAGTCCCCGGGGAGGATCCGCTCCCCAAGCTTTCTTT
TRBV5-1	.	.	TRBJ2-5	CASRRQEQETQYF	TGCGCCAGCAGGCGGCAGGAGCAAGAGACCCAGTACTTC
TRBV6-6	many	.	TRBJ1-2	CASGNGYYGYTF	TGTGCCAGCGGCAATGGGTACTATGGCTACACCTTC